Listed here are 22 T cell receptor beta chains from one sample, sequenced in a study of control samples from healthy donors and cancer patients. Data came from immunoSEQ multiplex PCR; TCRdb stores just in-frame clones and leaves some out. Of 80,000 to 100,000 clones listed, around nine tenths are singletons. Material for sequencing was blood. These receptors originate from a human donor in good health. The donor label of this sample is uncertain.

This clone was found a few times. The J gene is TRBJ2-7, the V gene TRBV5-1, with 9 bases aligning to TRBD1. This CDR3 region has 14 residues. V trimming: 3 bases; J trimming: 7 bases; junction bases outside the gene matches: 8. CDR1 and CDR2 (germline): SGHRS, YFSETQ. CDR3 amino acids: CASSYTGGTGEQYF. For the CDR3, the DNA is TGCGCCAGCAGCTACACGGGCGGGACAGGGGAGCAGTACTTC.

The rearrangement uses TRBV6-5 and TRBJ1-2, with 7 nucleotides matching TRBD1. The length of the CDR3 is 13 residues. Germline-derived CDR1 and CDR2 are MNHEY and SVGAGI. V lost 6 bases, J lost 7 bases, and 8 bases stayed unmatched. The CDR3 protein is CASSDREWGGYTF. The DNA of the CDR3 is TGTGCCAGCAGCGACAGGGAATGGGGTGGCTACACCTTC.

CDR3 in amino acids: CASSLVGGDPSTDTQYF. The CDR3 DNA is TGTGCCAGCAGCTTAGTGGGGGGTGATCCTAGCACAGATACGCAGTATTTT. V usage is TRBV7-2 and J usage is TRBJ2-3; D might be TRBD2 (6 bases). Trimming pared 1 base from V and 0 bases from J, leaving 14 bases between. The CDR3 consists of 17 residues. Germline lookup yields CDR1 SGHTA and CDR2 FQGNSA.

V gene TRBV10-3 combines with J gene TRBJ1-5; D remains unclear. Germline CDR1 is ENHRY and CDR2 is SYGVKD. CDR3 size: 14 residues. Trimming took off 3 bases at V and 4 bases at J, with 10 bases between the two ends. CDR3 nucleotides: TGTGCCATCAGTGACCAACTTGGTAATCAGCCCCAGCATTTT. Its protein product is CAISDQLGNQPQHF.

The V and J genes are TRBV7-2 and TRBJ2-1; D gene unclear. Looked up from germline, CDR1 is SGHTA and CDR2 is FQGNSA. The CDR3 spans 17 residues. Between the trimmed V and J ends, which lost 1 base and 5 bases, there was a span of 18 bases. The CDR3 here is CASSLGYRTLLNNEQFF. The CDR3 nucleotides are TGTGCCAGCAGCTTAGGTTACAGAACTTTGCTAAACAATGAGCAGTTCTTC.

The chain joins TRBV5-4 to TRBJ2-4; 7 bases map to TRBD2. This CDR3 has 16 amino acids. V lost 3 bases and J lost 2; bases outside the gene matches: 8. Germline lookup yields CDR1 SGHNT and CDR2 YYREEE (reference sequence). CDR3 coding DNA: TGTGCCAGCAGCTCCTCCCTGGGAGGGTCCAAAAACATTCAGTACTTC. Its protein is CASSSSLGGSKNIQYF. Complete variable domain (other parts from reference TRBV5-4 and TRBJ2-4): ETGVTQSPTHLIKTRGQQVTLRCSSQSGHNTVSWYQQALGQGPQFIFQYYREEENGRGNFPPRFSGLQFPNYSSELNVNALELDDSALYLCASSSSLGGSKNIQYFGAGTRLSVL.

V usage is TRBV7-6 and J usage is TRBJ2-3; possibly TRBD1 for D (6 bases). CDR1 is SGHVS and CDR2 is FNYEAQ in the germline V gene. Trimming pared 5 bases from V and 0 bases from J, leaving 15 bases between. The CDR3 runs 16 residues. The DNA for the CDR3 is TGTGCCAGCAGCCTGCAGGACAGAACAAGCACAGATACGCAGTATTTT. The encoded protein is CASSLQDRTSTDTQYF.

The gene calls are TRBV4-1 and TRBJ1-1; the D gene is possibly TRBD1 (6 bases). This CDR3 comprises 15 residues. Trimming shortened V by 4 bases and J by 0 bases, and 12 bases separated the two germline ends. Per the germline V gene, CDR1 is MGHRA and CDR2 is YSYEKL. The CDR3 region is CASSPSGHLNTEAFF. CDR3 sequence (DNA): TGCGCCAGCAGCCCGTCGGGACACCTGAACACTGAAGCTTTCTTT.

The CDR3 is CASSLSGTGGFGNYGYTF. In nucleotides, the CDR3 is TGTGCCAGCAGCTTATCGGGGACAGGGGGATTCGGGAACTATGGCTACACCTTC. This chain uses TRBV7-2 with TRBJ1-2, with 11 positions matching TRBD1. Losses at the gene ends were 2 bases for V and 2 bases for J; bases not matched to a gene: 10. The germline CDR1 and CDR2 sequences are SGHTA and FQGNSA. This CDR3 has 18 amino acids. The full variable domain, with the rest looked up from reference TRBV7-2 and TRBJ1-2, is GAGVSQSPSNKVTEKGKDVELRCDPISGHTALYWYRQSLGQGLEFLIYFQGNSAPDKSGLPSDRFSAERTGGSVSTLTIQRTQQEDSAVYLCASSLSGTGGFGNYGYTFGSGTRLTVV.

The CDR3 reads CSARVRETQYF. The DNA of the CDR3 is TGCAGTGCTAGAGTACGAGAGACCCAGTACTTC. The chain joins TRBV20-1 to TRBJ2-5, with D unresolved. V was pared by 1 base and J by 4 bases, with 4 bases between. Germline V gives CDR1 DFQATT, CDR2 SNEGSKA (reference sequence). The CDR3 covers 11 residues.

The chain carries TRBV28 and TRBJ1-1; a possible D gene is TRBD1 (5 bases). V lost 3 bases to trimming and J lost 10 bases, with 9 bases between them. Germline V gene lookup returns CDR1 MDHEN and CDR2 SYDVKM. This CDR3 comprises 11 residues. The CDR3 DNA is TGTGCCAGCAGTTTGGGGGGAGCAGCTTTCTTT. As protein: CASSLGGAAFF.

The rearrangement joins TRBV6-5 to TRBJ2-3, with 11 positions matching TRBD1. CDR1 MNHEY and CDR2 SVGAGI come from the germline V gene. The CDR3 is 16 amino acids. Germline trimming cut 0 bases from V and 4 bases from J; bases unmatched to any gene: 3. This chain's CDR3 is CASSYSRTGGPDTQYF. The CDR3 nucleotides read TGTGCCAGCAGTTACTCGCGGACAGGGGGCCCAGATACGCAGTATTTT.

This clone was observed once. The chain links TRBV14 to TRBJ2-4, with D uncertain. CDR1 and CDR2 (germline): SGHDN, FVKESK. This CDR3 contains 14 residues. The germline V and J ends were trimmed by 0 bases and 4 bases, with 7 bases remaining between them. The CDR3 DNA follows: TGTGCCAGCAGCCAAGACAACAGTAAAAACATTCAGTACTTC. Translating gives CASSQDNSKNIQYF.

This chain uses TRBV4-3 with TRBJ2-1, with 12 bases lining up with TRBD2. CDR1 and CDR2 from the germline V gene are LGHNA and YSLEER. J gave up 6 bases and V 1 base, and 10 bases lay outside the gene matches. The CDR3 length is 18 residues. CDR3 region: CASSQGFLAGGIFNEQFF. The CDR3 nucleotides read TGCGCCAGCAGCCAAGGATTTCTAGCGGGGGGGATCTTCAATGAGCAGTTCTTC.

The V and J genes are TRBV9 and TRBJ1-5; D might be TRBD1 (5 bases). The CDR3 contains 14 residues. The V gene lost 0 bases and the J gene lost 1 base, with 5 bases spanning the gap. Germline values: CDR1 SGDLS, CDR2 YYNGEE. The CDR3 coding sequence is TGTGCCAGCAGCGTAGCAGGGAGCAATCAGCCCCAGCATTTT. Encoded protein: CASSVAGSNQPQHF.

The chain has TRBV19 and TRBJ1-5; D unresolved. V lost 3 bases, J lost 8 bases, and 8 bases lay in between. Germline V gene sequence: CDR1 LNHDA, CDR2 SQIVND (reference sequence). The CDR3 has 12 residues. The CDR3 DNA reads TGTGCCAGTAGTATTGGGTTCAAGCCCCAGCATTTT. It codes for CASSIGFKPQHF.

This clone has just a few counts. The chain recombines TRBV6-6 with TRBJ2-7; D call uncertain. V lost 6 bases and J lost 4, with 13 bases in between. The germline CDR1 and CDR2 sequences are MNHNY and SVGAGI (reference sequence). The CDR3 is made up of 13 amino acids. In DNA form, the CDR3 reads TGTGCCAGCAGACTTAAAGACCGATACGAGCAGTACTTC. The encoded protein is CASRLKDRYEQYF.

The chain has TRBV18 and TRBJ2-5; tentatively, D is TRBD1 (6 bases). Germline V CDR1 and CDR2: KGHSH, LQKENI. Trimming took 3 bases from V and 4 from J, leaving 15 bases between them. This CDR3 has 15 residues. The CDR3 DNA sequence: TGTGCCAGCTCACCTACAGGGCCGGAAGGAGAGACCCAGTACTTC. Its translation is CASSPTGPEGETQYF. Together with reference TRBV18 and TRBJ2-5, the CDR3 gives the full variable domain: NAGVMQNPRHLVRRRGQEARLRCSPMKGHSHVYWYRQLPEEGLKFMVYLQKENIIDESGMPKERFSAEFPKEGPSILRIQQVVRGDSAAYFCASSPTGPEGETQYFGPGTRLLVL.

The CDR3 region is CASRLEMNTEAFF. DNA for the CDR3: TGTGCCAGCAGACTGGAGATGAACACTGAAGCTTTCTTT. The gene calls are TRBV6-5 and TRBJ1-1; no clear D gene. Germline CDR1 and CDR2: MNHEY and SVGAGI. The V gene lost 6 bases and the J gene lost 0 bases, with 8 bases spanning the gap. This CDR3 is 13 amino acids long.

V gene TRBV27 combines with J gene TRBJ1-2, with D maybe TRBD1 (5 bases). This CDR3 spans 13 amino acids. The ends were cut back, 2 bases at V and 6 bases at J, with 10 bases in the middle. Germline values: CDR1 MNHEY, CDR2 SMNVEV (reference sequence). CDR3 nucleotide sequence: TGTGCCAGCAGTTTAATGAGGGGCCATGGCTACACCTTC. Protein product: CASSLMRGHGYTF.

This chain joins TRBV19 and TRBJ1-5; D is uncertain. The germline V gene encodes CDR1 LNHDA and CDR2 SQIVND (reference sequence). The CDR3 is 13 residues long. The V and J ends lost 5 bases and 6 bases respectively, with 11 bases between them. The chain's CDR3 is CASSQQSFQPQHF. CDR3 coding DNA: TGTGCCAGTAGTCAACAGAGTTTTCAGCCCCAGCATTTT.

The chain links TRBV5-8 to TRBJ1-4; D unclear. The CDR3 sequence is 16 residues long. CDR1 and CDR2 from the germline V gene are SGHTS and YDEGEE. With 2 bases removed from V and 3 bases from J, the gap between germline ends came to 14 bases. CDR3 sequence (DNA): TGTGCCAGCAGCTTTCGGGGAGAGAGAGCTAATGAAAAACTGTTTTTT. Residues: CASSFRGERANEKLFF. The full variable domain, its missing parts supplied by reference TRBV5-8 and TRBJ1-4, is EAGVTQSPTHLIKTRGQQATLRCSPISGHTSVYWYQQALGLGLQFLLWYDEGEERNRGNFPPRFSGRQFPNYSSELNVNALELEDSALYLCASSFRGERANEKLFFGSGTQLSVL.